The sequence of this T cell receptor (beta chain) was determined in a study of blood T cell repertoires in COVID-19. Study summary: Acute and convalescent COVID-19 specimens originated in the United States, Italy and Spain. The cDNA or gDNA used as material had been derived from T cells, B-cell-depleted T cells, or PBMCs.

Seattle researchers signed up patients amid active infection and tracked them longitudinally. V lost 1 base and J 6 bases, leaving 3 bases between the germline ends. Germline V CDR1 and CDR2: SGHVS, FNYEAQ. The CDR3 sequence is 11 residues long. Authors' analysis steps: Amplification of reference gene primers was used by the study to estimate nucleated cell counts. TCRdb's table, derived via immunoSEQ multiplex PCR, lists solely in-frame clones and lacks some. Clonal size and the V and J genes are those of that table, whereas D and trimming came from the DNA. The repertoire includes 250,000 to 300,000 clones, around 88% of them detected once, and 10% to 15% sits in the top ten. In its sample, this clone was seen a few times.

This clonotype was obtained from a woman aged 65 to 85 with COVID-19, enrolled during active disease. The rearrangement links TRBV7-6 to TRBJ1-2; D not certain. Specimen: peripheral blood. As DNA, the CDR3 is TGTGCCAGCAGCTTAGAGCATGGCTACACCTTC. Protein product: CASSLEHGYTF.